Below, 8 T cell receptor beta chains from the same sample are listed, as sequenced in a study of Ad26.COV2.S vaccination and SARS-CoV-2 variants. Noted treatment: 19 received Ad26.COV2.S at low or high dose, single or two shots; 5 received placebo; per-sample allocation not given. On day 63 after the first injection, vaccine and placebo recipients gave samples. Clones were sequenced by immunoSEQ multiplex PCR, and TCRdb holds only the in-frame ones, with some missing. Altogether around 300,000 clones are present, 85% to 90% being singletons, with the ten largest covering 5%. The sequenced sample was peripheral blood, obtained in a trial of Ad26.COV2.S vaccine versus placebo. The receptors here all came from a person between 18 and 59 years old who received the Ad26.COV2.S COVID-19 vaccine or a placebo.

The rearrangement joins TRBV10-3 to TRBJ1-4; D unclear. Germline CDR1 and CDR2: ENHRY and SYGVKD. CDR3 length equals 14 residues. Trimming cost V 3 bases and J 0 bases, with 5 bases left between them. The CDR3 reads CAISDGTTNEKLFF. CDR3 in DNA: TGTGCCATCAGTGACGGTACAACTAATGAAAAACTGTTTTTT.

This chain connects TRBV9 to TRBJ1-4; D is uncertain. Germline-derived CDR1 and CDR2 are SGDLS and YYNGEE. The CDR3 is made up of 15 amino acids. V was pared by 0 bases and J by 0 bases, with 6 bases between. The CDR3 here is CASSVAGATNEKLFF. CDR3 nucleotides: TGTGCCAGCAGCGTAGCCGGGGCAACTAATGAAAAACTGTTTTTT. Combining the CDR3 with reference TRBV9 and TRBJ1-4 gives the whole variable domain DSGVTQTPKHLITATGQRVTLRCSPRSGDLSVYWYQQSLDQGLQFLIQYYNGEERAKGNILERFSAQQFPDLHSELNLSSLELGDSALYFCASSVAGATNEKLFFGSGTQLSVL.

V and J are TRBV27 and TRBJ1-6; 9 positions agree with TRBD1. The junction had 3 bases not matched to a gene; V was cut back by 2 bases and J by 7 bases. Germline assignment: CDR1 MNHEY and CDR2 SMNVEV (reference sequence). There are 15 residues in the CDR3. CDR3: CASSLVDRGNSPLHF. The CDR3 region has the DNA TGTGCCAGCAGTTTAGTGGACAGGGGAAATTCACCCCTCCACTTT.

This rearrangement joins TRBV27 to TRBJ2-1; TRBD1 aligns across 9 bases. In germline, CDR1 is MNHEY, CDR2 SMNVEV (reference sequence). The J segment lost 5 bases and the V segment lost 5 bases, leaving 10 bases of the junction unmatched. The CDR3 loop spans 16 amino acids. The CDR3 region has the DNA TGTGCCAGCAGTGACGGCACAGGGGGCGCCGACAATGAGCAGTTCTTC. This translates into CASSDGTGGADNEQFF.

V is TRBV28 and J is TRBJ1-5; weak D call: TRBD1 (5 bases). Germline CDR1 and CDR2: MDHEN and SYDVKM. The CDR3 has 15 amino acids. Between the trimmed V and J ends, which lost 6 bases and 0 bases, there was a span of 12 bases. The CDR3 nucleotides are TGTGCCAGCAGCCGCCGGGGGGGTAGCAATCAGCCCCAGCATTTT. Amino acids: CASSRRGGSNQPQHF.

The rearrangement uses TRBV9 and TRBJ2-3; D is perhaps TRBD2 (6 bases). Germline V lookup: CDR1 SGDLS, CDR2 YYNGEE. The CDR3 totals 15 residues. V lost 4 bases to trimming and J lost 3 bases, with 15 bases between them. The CDR3, as DNA: TGTGCCAGCAGCCCCGGGGGAATCGGGACAGATACGCAGTATTTT. Its protein product is CASSPGGIGTDTQYF.

The chain uses TRBV9 and TRBJ1-2, with a tentative D call TRBD1 (6 bases). Germline CDR1 SGDLS, CDR2 YYNGEE. The V end was cut by 4 bases, the J end by 7 bases, with 20 bases between. The CDR3 consists of 15 residues. CDR3 DNA sequence: TGTGCCAGCAGCACAAACACTCGGACAGTTCGTGGCTACACCTTC. The encoded protein is CASSTNTRTVRGYTF.

This chain joins TRBV15 and TRBJ1-1, with D unclear. Trimming pared 0 bases from V and 1 base from J, leaving 12 bases between. The CDR3 covers 16 residues. Germline values: CDR1 LNHNV, CDR2 YYDKDF (reference sequence). The CDR3 coding sequence is TGTGCCACCAGCAGAGATACCGGCTTACAGAACACTGAAGCTTTCTTT. Its translation: CATSRDTGLQNTEAFF.